One and the same sample provided the 16 T cell receptor beta chains below, sequenced in a study of shared clonotypes between healthy human individuals. Profiled with immunoSEQ multiplex PCR; TCRdb holds only in-frame clones, not every one. The sample contains about 2.4 million clones, approximately 94% of which appear only once. Sequenced sample: naive CD4+ T cells sorted from blood. Subset reported: CD45RA+ positively selected. These receptors came from a man aged 18 to 30 in good health.

The chain links TRBV5-4 to TRBJ1-6; no clear D. V lost 0 bases and J lost 5, with 9 bases in between. The CDR3 spans 15 residues. Germline lookup yields CDR1 SGHNT and CDR2 YYREEE (reference sequence). CDR3: CASSLAGVNNSPLHF. The CDR3 DNA reads as TGTGCCAGCAGCTTGGCCGGGGTCAATAATTCACCCCTCCACTTT.

V gene TRBV2 combines with J gene TRBJ2-1; D unclear. CDR1 and CDR2 from the germline V gene are SNHLY and FYNNEI. This CDR3 comprises 14 residues. The V end lost 7 bases, the J end lost 2 bases, and 12 bases lay between the germline ends. CDR3 protein: CASTDASTYNEQFF. The CDR3 DNA reads TGTGCCAGCACTGACGCCAGTACCTACAATGAGCAGTTCTTC.

On this clone itself: Different DNA sequences within this sample yield the same CDR3. The chain links TRBV18 to TRBJ2-2; no clear D gene. V lost 3 bases and J 5 bases, leaving 7 bases between the germline ends. The CDR3 totals 13 residues. CDR1 and CDR2 from the germline V gene are KGHSH and LQKENI. The CDR3 is CASSPSGTGELFF. DNA for the CDR3: TGTGCCAGCTCACCTTCGGGTACCGGGGAGCTGTTTTTT. Based on the CDR3 plus reference TRBV18 and TRBJ2-2, the full variable domain is NAGVMQNPRHLVRRRGQEARLRCSPMKGHSHVYWYRQLPEEGLKFMVYLQKENIIDESGMPKERFSAEFPKEGPSILRIQQVVRGDSAAYFCASSPSGTGELFFGEGSRLTVL.

The chain employs TRBV5-4 and TRBJ1-6; 9 nucleotides line up with TRBD1. This CDR3 is built from 18 residues. The V and J ends lost 2 bases and 0 bases, in that order; junction bases with no gene match: 6. The germline V gene has CDR1 SGHNT and CDR2 YYREEE (reference sequence). CDR3 protein: CASSLTGQGSSYNSPLHF. The DNA of the CDR3 is TGTGCCAGCAGCTTAACCGGACAGGGGAGCTCCTATAATTCACCCCTCCACTTT.

The chain recombines TRBV2 with TRBJ2-7; 13 bases fit TRBD2. V dropped 7 bases and J dropped 7; count of bases not matched to a gene: 4. Germline V gene data show CDR1 as SNHLY and CDR2 as FYNNEI. There are 13 residues in the CDR3. The CDR3 coding sequence is TGTGCCAGCAAACTAGCGGGAGGGAAAGAGCAGTACTTC. The encoded protein is CASKLAGGKEQYF. The variable domain in full, with the rest retrieved from reference TRBV2 and TRBJ2-7, is EPEVTQTPSHQVTQMGQEVILRCVPISNHLYFYWYRQILGQKVEFLVSFYNNEISEKSEIFDDQFSVERPDGSNFTLKIRSTKLEDSAMYFCASKLAGGKEQYFGPGTRLTVT.

The chain uses TRBV15 and TRBJ1-3; D gene ambiguous. Germline V gives CDR1 LNHNV, CDR2 YYDKDF (reference sequence). V was cut by 4 bases and J by 7 bases, with 14 bases left in between. This CDR3 is 14 amino acids long. The CDR3 region is CATSTLTSWNTIYF. Written as DNA, the CDR3 is TGTGCCACCAGCACATTGACCAGTTGGAACACCATATATTTT. Using reference TRBV15 and TRBJ1-3 for the parts outside the CDR3, the full variable domain is DAMVIQNPRYQVTQFGKPVTLSCSQTLNHNVMYWYQQKSSQAPKLLFHYYDKDFNNEADTPDNFQSRRPNTSFCFLDIRSPGLGDTAMYLCATSTLTSWNTIYFGEGSWLTVV.

V gene TRBV6-5 combines with J gene TRBJ1-3, with D perhaps TRBD1 (6 bases). V was shortened by 2 bases and J by 0 bases, with 8 bases between the two germline ends. The CDR3 spans 15 residues. CDR1 and CDR2 from the germline V gene are MNHEY and SVGAGI. The CDR3 DNA reads TGTGCCAGCAGTTACGGCAGGGGCTCTGGAAACACCATATATTTT. It specifies CASSYGRGSGNTIYF.

The chain employs TRBV18 and TRBJ1-2, with D possibly matching TRBD1 (5 bases). Germline V gene lookup returns CDR1 KGHSH and CDR2 LQKENI. The CDR3 spans 15 residues. Trimming left V 0 bases short and J 3 bases short, with 11 bases between. CDR3 coding DNA: TGTGCCAGCTCACCACCGAGTGGGGGACACTATGGCTACACCTTC. This gives the protein CASSPPSGGHYGYTF.

The CDR3 DNA reads as TGTGCCAGCAGTACAGGACAGCCCTATAGCAATCAGCCCCAGCATTTT. It encodes CASSTGQPYSNQPQHF. The chain links TRBV27 to TRBJ1-5; maybe TRBD1 (6 bases). Trimming pared 5 bases from V and 0 bases from J, leaving 14 bases between. CDR1 is MNHEY and CDR2 is SMNVEV in the germline V gene (reference sequence). This CDR3 is 16 amino acids long.

The V and J genes are TRBV27 and TRBJ2-1; 10 bases agree with TRBD2. From germline, CDR1 is MNHEY and CDR2 SMNVEV (reference sequence). There are 16 residues in the CDR3. Trimming cost V 2 bases and J 8 bases; bases outside gene matches: 9. The CDR3 DNA is TGTGCCAGCAGTTTAGTTCCTAGCGGGGGTCGTGATGAGCAGTTCTTC. Translating it yields CASSLVPSGGRDEQFF.

The J gene is TRBJ2-4, the V gene TRBV7-8; 10 nucleotides agree with TRBD2. Losses at the gene ends were 3 bases for V and 0 bases for J; bases not matched to a gene: 14. The germline CDR1 and CDR2 sequences are SGHVS and FQNEAQ. The CDR3 runs to 20 residues. In DNA form, the CDR3 reads TGTGCCAGCAGCTTCGCCACCGGGACTAGCGTAAAATTAGCCAAAAACATTCAGTACTTC. This translates into CASSFATGTSVKLAKNIQYF.

This sequence joins TRBV27 and TRBJ1-2; 7 bases are a match to TRBD1. Losses at the gene ends were 5 bases for V and 4 bases for J; bases not matched to a gene: 7. The germline V gene has CDR1 MNHEY and CDR2 SMNVEV (reference sequence). The CDR3 is 14 amino acids. DNA of the CDR3: TGTGCCAGCAGTCCGGGGACAGCCTTCTATGGCTACACCTTC. This codes for CASSPGTAFYGYTF.

This rearrangement joins TRBV5-6 to TRBJ2-7, with 7 positions matching TRBD2. The CDR3 spans 14 residues. The ends lost 0 bases at V and 3 bases at J; junction bases unmatched: 3. Germline CDR1 is SGHDT and CDR2 is YYEEEE. This CDR3 is CASSLEGTIYEQYF. CDR3 coding DNA: TGTGCCAGCAGCTTGGAAGGGACTATCTACGAGCAGTACTTC.

The CDR3 DNA follows: TGCGCCAGCAGCCAAGATTACGCACAGTTTCAGCCCCAGCATTTT. Translation: CASSQDYAQFQPQHF. The rearrangement joins TRBV4-1 to TRBJ1-5; D uncertain. Germline CDR1 MGHRA, CDR2 YSYEKL. Trimming left V 0 bases short and J 6 bases short, with 12 bases between. CDR3 length equals 15 residues.

This chain joins TRBV7-6 and TRBJ2-1; possible D gene TRBD1, 5 bases. CDR1 SGHVS and CDR2 FNYEAQ come from the germline V gene. The V and J ends lost 3 bases and 8 bases respectively, with 11 bases between them. This CDR3 region has 13 residues. CDR3 amino acids: CASSFGAGYEQFF. The CDR3 nucleotides are TGTGCCAGCAGCTTCGGCGCAGGGTATGAGCAGTTCTTC. The full variable domain, with the rest looked up from reference TRBV7-6 and TRBJ2-1, is GAGVSQSPRYKVTKRGQDVALRCDPISGHVSLYWYRQALGQGPEFLTYFNYEAQQDKSGLPNDRFSAERPEGSISTLTIQRTEQRDSAMYRCASSFGAGYEQFFGPGTRLTVL.

A remark on this clone: The sample carries other DNA sequences with the same CDR3. The genes are TRBV4-1 and TRBJ1-5; D not resolved. This CDR3 has 15 residues. CDR1 and CDR2 (germline): MGHRA, YSYEKL. V was cut by 1 base and J by 1 base, with 8 bases left in between. For the CDR3, the DNA is TGCGCCAGCAGCCAAGGGACGTACAGCAATCAGCCCCAGCATTTT. Encoded protein: CASSQGTYSNQPQHF.